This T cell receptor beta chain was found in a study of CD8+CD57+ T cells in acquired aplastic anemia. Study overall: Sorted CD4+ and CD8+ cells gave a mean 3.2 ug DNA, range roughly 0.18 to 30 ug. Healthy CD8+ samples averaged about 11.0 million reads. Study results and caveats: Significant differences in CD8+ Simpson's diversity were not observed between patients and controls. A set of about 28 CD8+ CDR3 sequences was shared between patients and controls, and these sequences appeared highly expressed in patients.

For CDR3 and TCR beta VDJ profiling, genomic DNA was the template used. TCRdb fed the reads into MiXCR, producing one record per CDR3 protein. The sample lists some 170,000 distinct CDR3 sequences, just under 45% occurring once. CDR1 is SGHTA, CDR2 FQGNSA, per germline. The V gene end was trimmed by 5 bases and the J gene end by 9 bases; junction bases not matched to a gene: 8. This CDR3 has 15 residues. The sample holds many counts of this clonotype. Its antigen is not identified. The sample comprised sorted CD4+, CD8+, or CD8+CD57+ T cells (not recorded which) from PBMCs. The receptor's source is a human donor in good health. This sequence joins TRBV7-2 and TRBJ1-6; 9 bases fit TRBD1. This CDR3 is CASSPSTGGISPLHF. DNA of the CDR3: TGTGCCAGCAGCCCCTCGACAGGGGGTATTTCACCCCTCCACTTT.